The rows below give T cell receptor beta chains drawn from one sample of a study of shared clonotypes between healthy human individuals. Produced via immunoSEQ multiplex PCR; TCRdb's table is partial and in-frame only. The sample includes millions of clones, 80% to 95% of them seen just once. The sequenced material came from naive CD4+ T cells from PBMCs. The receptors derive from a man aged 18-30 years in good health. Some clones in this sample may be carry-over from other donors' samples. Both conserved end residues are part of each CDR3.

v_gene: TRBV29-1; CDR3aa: CSLAAADTQYF
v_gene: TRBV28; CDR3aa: CASSPPTVGEQFF
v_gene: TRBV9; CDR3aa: CASSPSSGTTPYEQYF
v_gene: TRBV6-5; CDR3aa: CASSSLRRENTIYF
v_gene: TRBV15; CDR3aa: CATSRTGRPYNEQFF
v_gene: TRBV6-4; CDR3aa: CASSVTPDQPQHF
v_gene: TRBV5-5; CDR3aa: CASSQGFYGYTF
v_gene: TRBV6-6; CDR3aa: CASSRSPGQGRDQQYF
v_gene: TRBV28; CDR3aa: CASSPMTKGSSGYTF
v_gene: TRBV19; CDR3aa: CASSIDLLAGAVNQPQHF
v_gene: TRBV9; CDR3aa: CASSVSVLAGVGDTQYF
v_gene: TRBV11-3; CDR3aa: CASSLDLPLRIGSEQYF
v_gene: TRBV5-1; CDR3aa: CASSLAGVLNTEAFF
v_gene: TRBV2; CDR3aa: CASIPPASRSTDTQYF